A selection of T cell receptor beta chains follows, all from one sample in a study of early T cells in non-severe SARS-CoV-2 infection. TCRdb redid the calling of the 5' RACE reads with MiXCR, one entry per CDR3 protein. In the table there are 45,000 to 70,000 distinct CDR3 sequences, 5.5% to 7.5% of which are singletons. Sequencing was performed on whole blood. Every receptor here comes from an adult who was a healthcare worker with PCR-confirmed SARS-CoV-2 infection or an uninfected control (not recorded which). CDR3s include the opening cysteine and the closing phenylalanine or tryptophan. The D gene is left open where the match is weak. The listing skips clone size in some rows; elsewhere it reads once, few, many or a size class.

J gene | V gene | clone size | D gene | CDR3 protein | CDR3 DNA
TRBJ2-7 | TRBV12-3/TRBV12-4 | . | . | CASSPRPGTSYEQYF | TGTGCCAGCAGCCCTCGGCCCGGGACATCGTACGAGCAGTACTTC
TRBJ2-3 | TRBV7-2 | . | . | CASSLVVSTDTQYF | TGTGCCAGCAGCTTAGTTGTTAGCACAGATACGCAGTATTTT
TRBJ2-5 | TRBV10-3 | many | . | CAISEGRAPGETQYF | TGTGCCATCAGTGAAGGAAGGGCCCCTGGGGAGACCCAGTACTTC
TRBJ2-2 | TRBV11-3 | . | . | CASSFLLGTMNTGELFF | TGTGCCAGCAGCTTTTTGCTTGGGACAATGAACACCGGGGAGCTGTTTTTT
TRBJ2-3 | TRBV11-2 | . | . | CASSPWTVNTDTQYF | TGTGCCAGCAGCCCTTGGACAGTGAACACAGATACGCAGTATTTT
TRBJ1-2 | TRBV19 | . | . | CASSMRQLYGYTF | TGTGCCAGTAGTATGAGACAGCTCTATGGCTACACCTTC
TRBJ2-1 | TRBV7-2 | many | TRBD1 | CASSISRDRGSNEQFF | TGTGCCAGCAGCATATCACGGGACAGGGGAAGCAATGAGCAGTTCTTC
TRBJ2-7 | TRBV11-1 | many | TRBD2 | CASSLIAGAPNSYEQYF | TGTGCCAGCAGCTTAATAGCGGGGGCCCCTAACTCCTACGAGCAGTACTTC
TRBJ1-5 | TRBV7-9 | many | TRBD1 | CASSQNYPGQGKSVGNQPQHF | TGTGCCAGCAGCCAGAATTATCCGGGACAGGGGAAATCGGTAGGCAATCAGCCCCAGCATTTT
TRBJ2-3 | TRBV6-1 | . | . | CASRTTSAGQSDTQYF | TGTGCCAGCAGAACAACCTCCGCCGGGCAGTCAGATACGCAGTATTTT
TRBJ2-3 | TRBV4-3 | many | . | CASSQGTASTDTQYF | TGCGCCAGCAGCCAAGGGACAGCGAGCACAGATACGCAGTATTTT
TRBJ2-1 | TRBV5-1 | . | TRBD1 | CASSRTGADVQFF | TGCGCCAGCAGCCGGACAGGGGCTGATGTGCAGTTCTTC
TRBJ2-5 | TRBV5-6 | many | . | CASSLAGIGETQYF | TGTGCCAGCAGCTTGGCAGGTATTGGGGAGACCCAGTACTTC
TRBJ1-2 | TRBV6-2/TRBV6-3 | many | . | CASSYDPGIFYGYTF | TGTGCCAGCAGTTACGATCCAGGGATCTTCTATGGCTACACCTTC
TRBJ1-1 | TRBV7-2 | many | . | CASSQLLGTEAFF | TGTGCCAGCAGCCAACTTCTGGGCACTGAAGCTTTCTTT
TRBJ1-1 | TRBV12-3/TRBV12-4 | few | . | CASSTRSGTEAFF | TGTGCCAGCAGTACCCGATCGGGGACTGAAGCTTTCTTT
TRBJ2-2 | TRBV3-1 | many | TRBD1 | CASSPQPGQGANTGELFF | TGTGCCAGCAGCCCACAACCCGGACAGGGTGCGAACACCGGGGAGCTGTTTTTT
TRBJ1-2 | TRBV7-9 | many | TRBD1 | CASSEQGDYGYTF | TGTGCCAGCAGCGAACAGGGGGATTATGGCTACACCTTC
TRBJ2-4 | TRBV7-8 | . | TRBD1 | CASSMTGGKNIQYF | TGTGCCAGCAGCATGACAGGGGGCAAAAACATTCAGTACTTC
TRBJ1-6 | TRBV11-2 | . | TRBD1 | CASSFTGVPSYNSPLHF | TGTGCCAGCAGCTTCACAGGGGTCCCCTCCTATAATTCACCCCTCCACTTT
TRBJ2-3 | TRBV29-1 | few | . | CSVEGVRSAPNTQYF | TGCAGCGTTGAAGGGGTGCGGAGTGCACCCAATACGCAGTATTTT
TRBJ1-1 | TRBV7-9 | many | . | CASSQEGNTEAFF | TGTGCCAGCAGCCAAGAGGGAAACACTGAAGCTTTCTTT
TRBJ2-1 | TRBV6-5 | many | TRBD2 | CASNRDYSQTQQFF | TGTGCCAGCAACCGGGACTACTCACAGACCCAGCAGTTCTTC
TRBJ2-3 | TRBV20-1 | many | . | CSTPRPNSDTQYF | TGCAGCACACCACGGCCCAATTCAGATACGCAGTATTTT
TRBJ2-1 | TRBV11-2 | . | . | CASSPPVSTDEQFF | TGTGCCAGCAGCCCCCCCGTTTCTACGGATGAGCAGTTCTTC
TRBJ2-3 | TRBV5-1 | many | . | CASSLDRGTTDTQYF | TGCGCCAGCAGCTTGGATCGTGGGACCACAGATACGCAGTATTTT
TRBJ2-3 | TRBV12-3/TRBV12-4 | . | . | CASSLEDTQYF | TGTGCCAGCAGTTTGGAAGATACGCAGTATTTT
TRBJ2-2 | TRBV29-1 | many | . | CSGTRKNTGELFF | TGCAGCGGGACCAGGAAGAACACCGGGGAGCTGTTTTTT
TRBJ2-5 | TRBV6-6 | . | TRBD2 | CASSNPSGGGETQYF | TGTGCCAGCAGTAACCCTAGCGGGGGAGGAGAGACCCAGTACTTC
TRBJ2-7 | TRBV9 | many | TRBD1 | CASSSVGTAASEQYF | TGTGCCAGCAGCAGTGTGGGGACAGCCGCTAGCGAGCAGTACTTC
TRBJ1-6 | TRBV5-8 | many | . | CASSLVSFGSPLHF | TGTGCCAGCAGCTTGGTCAGCTTTGGGTCACCCCTCCACTTT
TRBJ2-7 | TRBV12-3/TRBV12-4 | many | TRBD1 | CASSLVGTGRYEQYF | TGTGCCAGCAGTTTAGTGGGGACAGGAAGGTACGAGCAGTACTTC
TRBJ1-1 | TRBV7-2 | many | . | CASSLEVAEAFF | TGTGCCAGCAGCTTAGAGGTAGCTGAAGCTTTCTTT
TRBJ2-1 | TRBV5-6 | many | TRBD2 | CASSTGLAGYNEQFF | TGTGCCAGCAGCACGGGACTAGCGGGATACAATGAGCAGTTCTTC
TRBJ1-5 | TRBV19 | . | . | CASSIRSENQPQHF | TGTGCCAGTAGTATTCGGTCGGAGAATCAGCCCCAGCATTTT
TRBJ2-7 | TRBV5-5 | few | . | CASSSPGTANYEQYF | TGTGCCAGCAGCTCTCCCGGGACGGCCAACTACGAGCAGTACTTC
TRBJ1-1 | TRBV7-9 | . | . | CASSFAENTEAFF | TGTGCCAGCAGCTTCGCAGAGAACACTGAAGCTTTCTTT
TRBJ2-5 | TRBV6-5 | few | TRBD2 | CASSFGGGAQETQYF | TGTGCCAGCAGTTTCGGGGGGGGAGCCCAAGAGACCCAGTACTTC
TRBJ2-1 | TRBV10-3 | many | . | CAISDLGLGSSYNEQFF | TGTGCCATCAGTGACTTGGGGCTGGGGAGCTCCTACAATGAGCAGTTCTTC
TRBJ2-1 | TRBV28 | . | TRBD2 | CASSLTSGSGQFF | TGTGCCAGCAGTTTGACTAGCGGTTCAGGGCAGTTCTTC
TRBJ2-3 | TRBV19 | many | . | CASSIGGQRDTQYF | TGTGCCAGTAGTATAGGGGGCCAAAGGGATACGCAGTATTTT
TRBJ1-2 | TRBV6-2/TRBV6-3 | few | . | CASSSGNYGYTF | TGTGCCAGCAGTTCCGGGAACTATGGCTACACCTTC
TRBJ2-7 | TRBV19 | many | . | CASSPRGGGKYF | TGTGCCAGTAGCCCAAGGGGGGGCGGAAAGTACTTC
TRBJ1-2 | TRBV5-1 | many | TRBD1 | CASSWDRGPEYGYTF | TGCGCCAGCAGCTGGGACAGGGGACCGGAATATGGCTACACCTTC
TRBJ2-3 | TRBV7-8 | many | . | CASSPLGDTQYF | TGTGCCAGCAGCCCGTTAGGGGATACGCAGTATTTT
TRBJ2-3 | TRBV7-2 | many | TRBD2 | CASSSRSGGASTDTQYF | TGTGCCAGCAGCTCTCGTAGCGGGGGGGCCAGCACAGATACGCAGTATTTT
TRBJ1-2 | TRBV6-5 | . | . | CASSYLGLGDTNGYTF | TGTGCCAGCAGTTACCTCGGGTTGGGGGATACGAATGGCTACACCTTC